The 30 T cell receptor beta chains given below trace back to one sample, sequenced in a study of blood T cell repertoires in COVID-19. This table comes from immunoSEQ multiplex PCR, and its TCRdb copy is limited to in-frame clones, with some not included. The table shows approximately 140,000 clones, with roughly four fifths occurring only once. Sequencing was performed on PBMCs or T cells enriched from blood (not recorded which). These receptors were obtained from a man aged 35-49 years with acute COVID-19.

This clone was recorded once. The rearrangement uses TRBV7-2 and TRBJ2-3, with TRBD2 matching over 11 bases. This CDR3 is 17 amino acids long. Germline V gene lookup returns CDR1 SGHTA and CDR2 FQGNSA. Unmatched junction bases numbered 8, after V lost 0 bases and J lost 6 bases. The CDR3 spells CASSLAVSGGAPDTQYF. For the CDR3, the DNA is TGTGCCAGCAGCTTAGCGGTTAGCGGGGGGGCTCCCGATACGCAGTATTTT.

The CDR3 region is CAWRSGGHGTEAFF. The CDR3 coding sequence is TGTGCCTGGAGGTCGGGGGGGCACGGCACTGAAGCTTTCTTT. V usage is TRBV30 and J usage is TRBJ1-1; the D gene is possibly TRBD1 (6 bases). Trimming cost V 3 bases and J 4 bases, with 15 bases left between them. This CDR3 has 14 amino acids. The germline V gene encodes CDR1 GTSNPN and CDR2 SVGIG (reference sequence).

V is TRBV7-2 and J is TRBJ2-2; 14 bases line up with TRBD2. The J segment lost 7 bases and the V segment lost 5 bases, leaving 6 bases of the junction unmatched. The CDR3 length is 16 residues. The germline gives CDR1 SGHTA, CDR2 FQGNSA. DNA for the CDR3: TGTGCCAGCAGCCAGACTAGCGGGGGGGCTATCGGGGAGCTGTTTTTT. It codes for CASSQTSGGAIGELFF. The full variable domain, its missing parts supplied by reference TRBV7-2 and TRBJ2-2, is GAGVSQSPSNKVTEKGKDVELRCDPISGHTALYWYRQSLGQGLEFLIYFQGNSAPDKSGLPSDRFSAERTGGSVSTLTIQRTQQEDSAVYLCASSQTSGGAIGELFFGEGSRLTVL.

This chain links TRBV7-2 with TRBJ2-5; D call uncertain. V was clipped by 4 bases and J by 5 bases, with 14 bases between them. The germline V gene encodes CDR1 SGHTA and CDR2 FQGNSA. This CDR3 contains 14 residues. CDR3 sequence reads: CASSYKSGQETQYF. The DNA for the CDR3 is TGTGCCAGCAGCTATAAATCGGGTCAGGAGACCCAGTACTTC. The full variable domain, with the rest looked up from reference TRBV7-2 and TRBJ2-5, is GAGVSQSPSNKVTEKGKDVELRCDPISGHTALYWYRQSLGQGLEFLIYFQGNSAPDKSGLPSDRFSAERTGGSVSTLTIQRTQQEDSAVYLCASSYKSGQETQYFGPGTRLLVL.

This chain connects TRBV19 to TRBJ2-1, with TRBD2 matching over 11 bases. V dropped 5 bases and J dropped 7; count of bases not matched to a gene: 10. The V gene's germline CDR1 is LNHDA and CDR2 SQIVND (reference sequence). This CDR3 region has 16 residues. The CDR3 coding sequence is TGTGCCAGTAGTGCGTTAGCGGGAGGGACCTTAAATGAGCAGTTCTTC. This translates into CASSALAGGTLNEQFF.

The genes are TRBV18 and TRBJ1-1, with 7 nucleotides matching TRBD1. V gave up 5 bases and J gave up 7 bases; unmatched junction bases: 10. CDR3 length: 14 amino acids. Germline V gene lookup returns CDR1 KGHSH and CDR2 LQKENI. CDR3 region: CASSSRQGRDEAFF. DNA of the CDR3: TGTGCCAGCTCATCAAGACAGGGACGGGATGAAGCTTTCTTT.

The J gene is TRBJ2-3, the V gene TRBV27; 8 bases line up with TRBD2. Per the germline V gene, CDR1 is MNHEY and CDR2 is SMNVEV (reference sequence). This CDR3 has 16 amino acids. Losses at the gene ends were 3 bases for V and 0 bases for J; bases not matched to a gene: 5. The CDR3 region is CASSFWRGVSTDTQYF. CDR3 in DNA: TGTGCCAGCAGTTTTTGGCGGGGGGTGAGCACAGATACGCAGTATTTT.

This rearrangement joins TRBV19 to TRBJ1-5; 7 nucleotides align to TRBD1. V dropped 3 bases and J dropped 7; count of bases not matched to a gene: 9. Germline V gives CDR1 LNHDA, CDR2 SQIVND (reference sequence). The length of the CDR3 is 15 residues. The CDR3 DNA follows: TGTGCCAGTAGTATGGGGACAGTCCCCCAGCAGCCCCAGCATTTT. Its translation is CASSMGTVPQQPQHF.

Comments on this clone: Other DNA sequences in this specimen translate into the identical CDR3. J is TRBJ2-1 and V is TRBV7-3; no reliable D call. V dropped 3 bases and J dropped 2 bases, with 5 bases sitting between them. Per the germline V gene, CDR1 is SGHTA and CDR2 is FQGTGA. The CDR3 sequence is 13 residues long. The CDR3 DNA reads TGTGCCAGCAGCTTGGCCGCCTACAATGAGCAGTTCTTC. Protein sequence: CASSLAAYNEQFF.

The chain employs TRBV6-5 and TRBJ1-1; tentative D call: TRBD1 (5 bases). From germline, CDR1 is MNHEY and CDR2 SVGAGI. Trimming cost V 7 bases and J 4 bases, with 13 bases left between them. The CDR3 contains 13 residues. CDR3: CASKAGDGTEAFF. CDR3 nucleotides: TGTGCCAGCAAAGCGGGGGATGGCACTGAAGCTTTCTTT.

The rearrangement links TRBV7-8 to TRBJ1-1; 10 bases fit TRBD1. The V and J ends lost 3 bases and 2 bases, in that order; junction bases with no gene match: 9. The germline V gene has CDR1 SGHVS and CDR2 FQNEAQ. The CDR3 extends over 17 amino acids. The chain's CDR3 is CASSFSVGQGTNTEAFF. The CDR3 DNA reads as TGTGCCAGCAGCTTCTCCGTGGGACAGGGGACAAACACTGAAGCTTTCTTT.

DNA of the CDR3: TGTGCCAGCAGCTTCGGGACAGGGGTGGTGACCCAGTACTTC. Its protein product is CASSFGTGVVTQYF. The chain links TRBV7-9 to TRBJ2-5; 10 bases are shared with TRBD1. Germline V gives CDR1 SEHNR, CDR2 FQNEAQ (reference sequence). J gave up 7 bases and V 3 bases, and 5 bases lay outside the gene matches. This CDR3 has 14 residues.

This clone has only one observation. The chain has TRBV19 and TRBJ1-5, with 8 bases matching TRBD1. The CDR3 runs 15 residues. The germline gives CDR1 LNHDA, CDR2 SQIVND (reference sequence). The junction had 9 bases not matched to a gene; V was cut back by 4 bases and J by 7 bases. The CDR3 protein is CASSTGAGGGQPQHF. CDR3 bases: TGTGCCAGTAGTACCGGGGCAGGGGGCGGACAGCCCCAGCATTTT.

This sequence joins TRBV10-3 and TRBJ1-5, with no clear D. V was cut by 0 bases and J by 2 bases, with 11 bases left in between. Germline loops: CDR1 ENHRY, CDR2 SYGVKD. This CDR3 region has 16 residues. For the CDR3, the DNA is TGTGCCATCAGTGAGTCGATGGGCGGGGGCAATCAGCCCCAGCATTTT. This translates into CAISESMGGGNQPQHF.

The V and J genes are TRBV21-1 and TRBJ1-6; the D call in the table, TRBD1, was not verified against the DNA. TRBV21-1 is tagged as a pseudogene. The CDR3 has 16 residues. The CDR3 loop reads CASSKMTGAHNSPLHF. CDR3 coding DNA: TGTGCCAGCAGCAAGATGACAGGGGCGCACAATTCACCCCTCCACTTT.

The genes are TRBV6-5 and TRBJ1-1; the D gene is possibly TRBD1 (5 bases). The CDR3 is 14 amino acids. V gave up 4 bases and J gave up 5 bases, with 14 bases separating them. Germline V gene lookup returns CDR1 MNHEY and CDR2 SVGAGI. CDR3 residues: CASSSPDRGTEAFF. The CDR3 DNA reads TGTGCCAGCAGTTCTCCGGACCGGGGGACTGAAGCTTTCTTT.

The DNA for the CDR3 is TGTGCTAGTGGTTCAGGACTAGCGGGGGGGCTAGTGTTCTTC. It specifies CASGSGLAGGLVFF. The chain couples TRBV12-5 to TRBJ2-1, with TRBD2 matching 15 bases. CDR3 length: 14 amino acids. CDR1 is LGHNT, CDR2 FRNRAP, per germline. After removal of 4 bases from V and 15 bases from J, the junction contained 7 bases not matched to a gene.

The genes are TRBV7-2 and TRBJ2-7, with 11 positions matching TRBD2. The CDR3 extends over 17 amino acids. V was clipped by 5 bases and J by 0 bases; unmatched bases: 9. Germline V gene data show CDR1 as SGHTA and CDR2 as FQGNSA. The DNA of the CDR3 is TGTGCCAGCAGCCCCGGGACTAGCGGCATTAGCTCCTACGAGCAGTACTTC. Protein product: CASSPGTSGISSYEQYF.

The chain joins TRBV7-9 to TRBJ2-1, with TRBD1 identical over 8 bases. The junction had 1 base not matched to a gene; V was cut back by 2 bases and J by 1 base. From germline, CDR1 is SEHNR and CDR2 FQNEAQ (reference sequence). The CDR3 has 15 amino acids. The CDR3 DNA is TGTGCCAGCAGCTTAAGACAGGGGTCCTACAATGAGCAGTTCTTC. Its translation: CASSLRQGSYNEQFF.

This chain connects TRBV3-1 (or the pseudogene TRBV3-2) to TRBJ2-1; 9 nucleotides line up with TRBD1. The CDR3 is made up of 15 amino acids. The trim removed 5 bases at V and 5 bases at J, leaving 7 bases unmatched. CDR1 is LGHDT, CDR2 YNNKEL, per germline (reference sequence). The CDR3 here is CASSEQGANHNEQFF. CDR3 nucleotide sequence: TGTGCCAGCAGCGAACAGGGGGCGAATCACAATGAGCAGTTCTTC.

This clone has just one count. The chain combines TRBV10-3 with TRBJ2-3; D is possibly TRBD1 (6 bases). V shed 5 bases and J shed 5 bases, with 8 bases lying between them. Germline loops: CDR1 ENHRY, CDR2 SYGVKD. The CDR3 totals 12 residues. The CDR3 DNA reads as TGTGCCATCAGTACAGGGAGAGATACGCAGTATTTT. This encodes CAISTGRDTQYF.

In its sample, this clone was seen a few times. The chain uses TRBV10-3 and TRBJ1-5, with D possibly TRBD1 on 6 matching bases. The CDR3 consists of 12 residues. V was cut by 11 bases and J by 5 bases, with 13 bases left in between. The V gene's germline CDR1 is ENHRY and CDR2 SYGVKD. The CDR3 region has the DNA TGTGCCTCCAGGGGAGTAGATCAGCCCCAGCATTTT. Translation: CASRGVDQPQHF.

This clone has just one count. The rearrangement joins TRBV2 to TRBJ2-7; D is perhaps TRBD2 (5 bases). Germline V gives CDR1 SNHLY, CDR2 FYNNEI. Trimming took off 6 bases at V and 0 bases at J, with 9 bases between the two ends. There are 13 residues in the CDR3. CDR3 sequence reads: CASSASPSYEQYF. The CDR3 DNA is TGTGCCAGCAGCGCTAGCCCCTCCTACGAGCAGTACTTC.

This rearrangement joins TRBV27 to TRBJ1-6; D perhaps matches TRBD1 (6 bases). V shed 7 bases and J shed 9 bases, with 19 bases lying between them. CDR1 is MNHEY and CDR2 is SMNVEV in the germline V gene (reference sequence). The CDR3 contains 15 residues. The CDR3 loop reads CASTLQGREGSPLHF. The CDR3 DNA follows: TGTGCCAGCACCTTACAGGGAAGGGAAGGTTCACCCCTCCACTTT.

The chain joins TRBV5-1 to TRBJ2-1; D might be TRBD2 (6 bases). CDR1 SGHRS and CDR2 YFSETQ come from the germline V gene. The CDR3 extends over 16 amino acids. Deletions cut 3 bases from V and 8 bases from J, with 21 bases between. The CDR3: CASSYPLRTGADEQFF. CDR3 DNA sequence: TGCGCCAGCAGCTACCCTTTGCGGACGGGAGCCGATGAGCAGTTCTTC.

This clone was detected once. V and J are TRBV27 and TRBJ2-7, with D perhaps matching TRBD2 (6 bases). Trimming left V 6 bases short and J 2 bases short, with 14 bases between. Per the germline V gene, CDR1 is MNHEY and CDR2 is SMNVEV (reference sequence). The CDR3 is 14 amino acids. CDR3 region: CASSGSTRAYEQYF. In DNA, the CDR3 is TGTGCCAGCAGCGGGAGTACAAGGGCCTACGAGCAGTACTTC.

The chain recombines TRBV7-9 with TRBJ2-3; D might be TRBD1 (6 bases). Germline CDR1 SEHNR, CDR2 FQNEAQ (reference sequence). The CDR3 extends over 14 amino acids. V was shortened by 5 bases and J by 2 bases, with 11 bases between the two germline ends. The CDR3, as DNA: TGTGCCAGCAGCCGTCGGGACAACACAGATACGCAGTATTTT. It is translated as CASSRRDNTDTQYF.

The rearrangement links TRBV19 to TRBJ1-5; a possible D gene is TRBD1 (5 bases). The V end lost 5 bases, the J end lost 0 bases, and 11 bases lay between the germline ends. Per the germline V gene, CDR1 is LNHDA and CDR2 is SQIVND (reference sequence). This CDR3 has 15 residues. CDR3 sequence (DNA): TGTGCCAGTAGTTCCGGGGGTTATAGCAATCAGCCCCAGCATTTT. It specifies CASSSGGYSNQPQHF. Full variable domain (missing parts from reference TRBV19 and TRBJ1-5): DGGITQSPKYLFRKEGQNVTLSCEQNLNHDAMYWYRQDPGQGLRLIYYSQIVNDFQKGDIAEGYSVSREKKESFPLTVTSAQKNPTAFYLCASSSGGYSNQPQHFGDGTRLSIL.

This chain uses TRBV11-2 with TRBJ2-4, with D possibly matching TRBD2 (5 bases). Trimming stripped 5 bases from V and 3 bases from J, with 26 bases between. CDR3 length: 19 amino acids. The germline V gene encodes CDR1 SGHAT and CDR2 FQNNGV. CDR3 sequence reads: CASSPREGMALRLKNIQYF. For the CDR3, the DNA is TGTGCCAGCAGCCCCCGGGAAGGCATGGCCTTAAGGCTCAAAAACATTCAGTACTTC.

The chain uses TRBV12-3 or TRBV12-4 and TRBJ1-4; no clear D. This CDR3 is built from 12 residues. With 5 bases removed from V and 6 bases from J, the gap between germline ends came to 7 bases. Written as DNA, the CDR3 is TGTGCCAGCAGTACGGTGGATGAAAAACTGTTTTTT. It encodes CASSTVDEKLFF.